Listed below are T cell receptor beta chains from one sample, sequenced in a study of cytomegalovirus exposure and HLA in healthy donors. Assay used: immunoSEQ multiplex PCR; TCRdb lists only in-frame clones, some missing. This sample carries approximately 150,000 clones, around 86% of them seen once, and the ten largest clones take about 2.5%. Sequences were obtained from PBMCs. The receptors shown here come from a male donor in good health and CMV-seronegative. Each CDR3 is given with its conserved first and last residue. D genes are given only for firm matches. Size values are once, few and many counts, or a class for expanded clones, and some rows have none.

>TRBV9|.|TRBJ2-1|TRBD1
CASSQDRNNEQFF
TGTGCCAGCAGCCAGGACAGGAACAATGAGCAGTTCTTC
>TRBV30|.|TRBJ1-4|.
CAWMIQANEKLFF
TGTGCCTGGATGATCCAGGCTAATGAAAAACTGTTTTTT
>TRBV29-1|.|TRBJ1-1|.
CSVRQQQNTEAFF
TGCAGCGTGAGACAGCAACAGAACACTGAAGCTTTCTTT
>TRBV2|few|TRBJ1-1|TRBD1
CASSGDRNTEAFF
TGTGCCAGCAGTGGGGACAGGAACACTGAAGCTTTCTTT
>TRBV2|.|TRBJ1-1|.
CASIKDIGVAFF
TGTGCCAGCATTAAGGACATAGGGGTAGCTTTCTTT
>TRBV5-5|.|TRBJ1-1|.
CASSLIYRDTEAFF
TGTGCCAGCAGCTTGATATACAGGGACACTGAAGCTTTCTTT
>TRBV5-1|.|TRBJ1-4|.
CASSLGAGSNEKLFF
TGCGCCAGCAGCTTGGGGGCAGGGTCTAATGAAAAACTGTTTTTT
>TRBV2|.|TRBJ1-2|.
CASTREYGYTF
TGTGCCAGCACTCGGGAGTATGGCTACACCTTC
>TRBV7-8|.|TRBJ2-5|TRBD2
CASSFIVGRGVIETQYF
TGTGCCAGCAGCTTTATAGTAGGGCGGGGGGTTATAGAGACCCAGTACTTC
>TRBV10-3|once|TRBJ2-3|.
CAISWGRTSTDTQYF
TGTGCCATCAGTTGGGGCAGAACTAGCACAGATACGCAGTATTTT
>TRBV7-8|.|TRBJ1-4|.
CASSGMGREKLFF
TGTGCCAGCTCCGGGATGGGCCGTGAAAAACTGTTTTTT
>TRBV4-2|.|TRBJ1-2|.
CASSQDGPGYTF
TGTGCCAGCAGCCAAGATGGCCCTGGCTACACCTTC
>TRBV5-1|.|TRBJ2-3|.
CASSLNLGADTQYF
TGCGCCAGCAGCTTAAATTTAGGGGCAGATACGCAGTATTTT
>TRBV5-1|few|TRBJ2-2|.
CASSAGNTGELFF
TGCGCCAGCAGCGCGGGTAACACCGGGGAGCTGTTTTTT
>TRBV10-3|.|TRBJ1-3|.
CAIRDGGSGNTIYF
TGTGCCATCAGGGACGGGGGCTCTGGAAACACCATATATTTT
>TRBV5-1|.|TRBJ2-5|.
CASSRARGAGETQYF
TGCGCCAGCAGCCGGGCCCGGGGGGCAGGCGAGACCCAGTACTTC
>TRBV15|.|TRBJ2-7|.
CATSREAVYEQYF
TGTGCCACCAGCAGAGAGGCAGTTTACGAGCAGTACTTC
>TRBV5-1|.|TRBJ1-2|TRBD1
CASSLTGTGGAFYGYTF
TGCGCCAGCAGCCTTACCGGGACAGGGGGCGCTTTCTATGGCTACACCTTC
>TRBV7-8|.|TRBJ1-5|.
CASSVDEGWEQPQHF
TGTGCCAGCAGCGTCGACGAGGGCTGGGAACAGCCCCAGCATTTT
>TRBV6-6|.|TRBJ1-4|TRBD1
CASRSQGPPNEKLFF
TGTGCCAGCAGATCACAGGGGCCGCCCAATGAAAAACTGTTTTTT
>TRBV5-4|.|TRBJ1-2|.
CASSYVPPLRMDGYTF
TGTGCCAGCAGCTATGTTCCCCCATTGAGAATGGATGGCTACACCTTC
>TRBV11-2|.|TRBJ2-7|.
CASSSGVLSSYEQYF
TGTGCCAGCAGCTCAGGGGTCCTGAGCTCCTACGAGCAGTACTTC
>TRBV5-1|.|TRBJ2-2|.
CASSFTANTGELFF
TGCGCCAGCAGCTTCACAGCGAACACCGGGGAGCTGTTTTTT
>TRBV7-9|.|TRBJ2-3|.
CASSRPRVSDTQYF
TGTGCCAGCAGCCGCCCGCGGGTCTCAGATACGCAGTATTTT
>TRBV6-1|.|TRBJ2-5|TRBD1
CASSMNRGLETQYF
TGTGCCAGCAGCATGAACAGGGGGCTTGAGACCCAGTACTTC
>TRBV2|.|TRBJ1-5|.
CASTGHFSNQPQHF
TGTGCCAGCACGGGACATTTTAGCAATCAGCCCCAGCATTTT
>TRBV2|.|TRBJ1-1|.
CASRSRGDTEAFF
TGTGCCAGCAGATCACGGGGGGACACTGAAGCTTTCTTT
>TRBV7-8|.|TRBJ1-4|TRBD1
CASSAWTGGEKLFF
TGTGCCAGCAGCGCATGGACAGGGGGTGAAAAACTGTTTTTT
>TRBV25-1|.|TRBJ1-5|.
CASSLNQPQHF
TGTGCCAGCAGTTTAAATCAGCCCCAGCATTTT
>TRBV2|few|TRBJ1-5|.
CASSEEANNQPQHF
TGTGCCAGCAGTGAGGAGGCGAACAATCAGCCCCAGCATTTT
>TRBV7-7|.|TRBJ2-5|.
CASSRRGGDQETQYF
TGTGCTAGCAGCCGGCGGGGTGGGGACCAAGAGACCCAGTACTTC
>TRBV6-1|.|TRBJ1-1|TRBD1
CASSSPGQGDTEAFF
TGTGCCAGCAGTTCGCCGGGACAGGGAGACACTGAAGCTTTCTTT
>TRBV2|once|TRBJ2-7|TRBD1
CASRIGQGAYEQYF
TGTGCCAGCAGAATAGGTCAGGGGGCCTACGAGCAGTACTTC
>TRBV4-1|few|TRBJ2-7|.
CASSQAHREGTDEQYF
TGCGCCAGCAGCCAAGCCCACAGGGAGGGGACGGACGAGCAGTACTTC
>TRBV19|few|TRBJ1-3|TRBD1
CATRGTHSGNTIYF
TGTGCCACCAGGGGGACGCACTCTGGAAACACCATATATTTT
>TRBV7-9|once|TRBJ1-2|.
CASSLLGLGDYGYTF
TGTGCCAGCAGCTTGTTGGGGCTCGGCGACTATGGCTACACCTTC
>TRBV6-5|few|TRBJ1-5|TRBD1
CASSYSTTGDQPQHF
TGTGCCAGCAGTTACTCGACGACAGGGGATCAGCCCCAGCATTTT
>TRBV5-4|once|TRBJ2-7|.
CASSHGGQAGKSYEQYF
TGTGCCAGCAGCCACGGTGGGCAGGCGGGAAAAAGCTACGAGCAGTACTTC
>TRBV15|.|TRBJ2-7|TRBD1
CATSKGLQGVSYEQYF
TGTGCCACCAGCAAAGGGTTACAGGGGGTGTCCTACGAGCAGTACTTC
>TRBV27|.|TRBJ1-1|TRBD1
CASSFVTGPNTEAFF
TGTGCCAGCAGTTTCGTGACAGGGCCGAACACTGAAGCTTTCTTT
>TRBV7-9|few|TRBJ1-4|.
CASSPGAGRGEKLFF
TGTGCCAGCAGCCCTGGGGCGGGGCGTGGAGAAAAACTGTTTTTT
>TRBV6-1|.|TRBJ1-3|TRBD1
CASRGTGGGNTIYF
TGTGCCAGCAGGGGGACAGGGGGTGGAAACACCATATATTTT
>TRBV5-1|.|TRBJ2-5|TRBD2
CASSLAGGQETQYF
TGCGCCAGCAGCTTGGCGGGGGGGCAAGAGACCCAGTACTTC
>TRBV28|.|TRBJ1-4|.
CASTQLGGYRPNEKLFF
TGTGCCAGCACCCAGTTGGGGGGTTACAGGCCAAATGAAAAACTGTTTTTT
>TRBV7-9|.|TRBJ1-3|.
CASSTHGRVLGTIYF
TGTGCCAGCAGCACACACGGGAGGGTCCTCGGCACCATATATTTT
>TRBV10-1|.|TRBJ2-3|.
CASSEPGESTDTQYF
TGCGCCAGCAGTGAACCGGGAGAGAGCACAGATACGCAGTATTTT
>TRBV5-1|.|TRBJ2-2|TRBD1
CASSLLQGTGELFF
TGCGCCAGCAGCTTGTTACAGGGGACCGGGGAGCTGTTTTTT
>TRBV20-1|.|TRBJ1-1|.
CSARDLPRPHF
TGCAGTGCTAGAGATCTTCCTAGACCGCACTTT
>TRBV10-3|.|TRBJ1-3|TRBD1
CAISTRGLGNTIYF
TGTGCCATCAGTACCAGGGGGCTGGGAAACACCATATATTTT
>TRBV19|.|TRBJ2-5|TRBD1
CASSIGTGGRGTQYF
TGTGCCAGTAGTATCGGGACAGGGGGCCGGGGGACCCAGTACTTC
>TRBV19|.|TRBJ1-3|TRBD1
CASSILGGQGHGNTIYF
TGTGCCAGTAGCATCCTGGGGGGACAGGGACATGGAAACACCATATATTTT
>TRBV7-2|.|TRBJ2-3|.
CASSSSDPYTQYF
TGTGCCAGCAGCTCAAGCGACCCATATACGCAGTATTTT